This T cell receptor beta chain was sequenced in a study of blood T cell repertoires in COVID-19. Study-wide context: PBMCs, B-cell-depleted T cells, or T cells provided the cDNA or gDNA that made up the material.

Here immunoSEQ multiplex PCR was the method, and the copy in TCRdb shows in-frame clones only, minus some. The sample carries over 25,000 clones, roughly 90% recorded once. This clone was seen only once. V trimming: 4 bases; J trimming: 4 bases; junction bases outside the gene matches: 2. This CDR3 contains 14 residues. Germline values: CDR1 LGHNA, CDR2 YSLEER. What was sequenced was peripheral blood. This chain joins TRBV4-3 and TRBJ2-7, with 12 nucleotides matching TRBD2. This receptor was identified in a human donor with active COVID-19. The donor label of this sample is uncertain. CDR3 amino acids: CASSLTSGSYEQYF. The CDR3 DNA sequence: TGCGCCAGCAGCCTGACTAGCGGGAGTTACGAGCAGTACTTC.